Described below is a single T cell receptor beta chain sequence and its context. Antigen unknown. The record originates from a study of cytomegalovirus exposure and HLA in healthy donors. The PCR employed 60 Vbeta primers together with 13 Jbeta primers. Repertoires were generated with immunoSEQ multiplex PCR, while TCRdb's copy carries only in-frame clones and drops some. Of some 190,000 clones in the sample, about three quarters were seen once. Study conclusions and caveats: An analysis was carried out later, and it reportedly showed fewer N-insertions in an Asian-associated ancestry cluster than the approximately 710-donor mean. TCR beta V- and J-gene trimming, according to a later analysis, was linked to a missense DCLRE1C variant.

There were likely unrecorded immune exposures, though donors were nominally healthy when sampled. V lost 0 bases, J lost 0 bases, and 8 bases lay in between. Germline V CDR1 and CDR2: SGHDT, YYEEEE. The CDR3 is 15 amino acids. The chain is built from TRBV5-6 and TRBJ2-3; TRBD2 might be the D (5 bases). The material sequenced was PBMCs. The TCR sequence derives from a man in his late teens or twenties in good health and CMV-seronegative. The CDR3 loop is CASSLASGSTDTQYF. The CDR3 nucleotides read TGTGCCAGCAGCTTGGCCTCGGGGAGCACAGATACGCAGTATTTT.